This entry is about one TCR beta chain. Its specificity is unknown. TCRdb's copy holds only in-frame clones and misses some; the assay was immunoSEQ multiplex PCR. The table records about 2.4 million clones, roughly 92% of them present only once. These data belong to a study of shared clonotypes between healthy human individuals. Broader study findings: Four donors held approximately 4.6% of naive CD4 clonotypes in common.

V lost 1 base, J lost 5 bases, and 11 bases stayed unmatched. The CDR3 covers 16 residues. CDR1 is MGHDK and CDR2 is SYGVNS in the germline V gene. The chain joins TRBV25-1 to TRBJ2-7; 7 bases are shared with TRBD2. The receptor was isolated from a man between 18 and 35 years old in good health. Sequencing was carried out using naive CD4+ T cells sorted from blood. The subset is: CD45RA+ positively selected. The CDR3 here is CASSEFAGTNSNEQYF. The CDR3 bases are TGTGCCAGCAGTGAATTCGCCGGGACTAATAGCAACGAGCAGTACTTC.